This T cell receptor beta chain was recovered during a study of human versus mouse CDR3 diversity and MHC coevolution. Study-level points and caveats: Human T cells underwent selection on six or seven different MHC II alleles.

The CDR3 contains 13 residues. V lost 4 bases to trimming and J lost 9 bases; unmatched junction nucleotides: 5. The germline V gene has CDR1 SGHKS and CDR2 YYEKEE (reference sequence). The data were produced by immunoSEQ multiplex PCR, yet TCRdb's version contains in-frame clones alone and is incomplete. In the table there are about 80,000 clones, 85% to 95% of which are singletons. As to this clone: Its specificity is not known.

J is TRBJ2-1 and V is TRBV5-5; TRBD1 aligns across 9 bases. The source is a person aged 30 to 69 in good health. Material for sequencing was naive CD4+ T cells from blood. Noted subset: CD45RO-negative CD62L-positive naive CD4 T cells. The CDR3 DNA is TGTGCCAGCAGCGGCACAGGGGGCGGTGAGCAGTTCTTC. Translating it yields CASSGTGGGEQFF. Based on the CDR3 plus reference TRBV5-5 and TRBJ2-1, the full variable domain is DAGVTQSPTHLIKTRGQQVTLRCSPISGHKSVSWYQQVLGQGPQFIFQYYEKEERGRGNFPDRFSARQFPNYSSELNVNALLLGDSALYLCASSGTGGGEQFFGPGTRLTVL.